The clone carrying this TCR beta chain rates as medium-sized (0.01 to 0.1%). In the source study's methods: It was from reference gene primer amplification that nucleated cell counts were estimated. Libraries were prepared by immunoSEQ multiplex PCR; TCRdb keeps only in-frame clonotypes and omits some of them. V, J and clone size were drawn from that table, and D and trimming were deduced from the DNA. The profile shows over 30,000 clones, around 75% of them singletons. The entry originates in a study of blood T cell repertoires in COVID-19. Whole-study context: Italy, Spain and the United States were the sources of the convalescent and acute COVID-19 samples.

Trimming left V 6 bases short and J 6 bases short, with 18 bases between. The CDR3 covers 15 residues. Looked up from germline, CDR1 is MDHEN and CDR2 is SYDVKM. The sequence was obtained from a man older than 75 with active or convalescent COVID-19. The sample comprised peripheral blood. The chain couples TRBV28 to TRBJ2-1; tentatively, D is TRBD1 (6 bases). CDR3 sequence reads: CASRPGQTWANEQFF. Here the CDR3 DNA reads TGTGCCAGCAGACCGGGACAAACCTGGGCCAATGAGCAGTTCTTC.